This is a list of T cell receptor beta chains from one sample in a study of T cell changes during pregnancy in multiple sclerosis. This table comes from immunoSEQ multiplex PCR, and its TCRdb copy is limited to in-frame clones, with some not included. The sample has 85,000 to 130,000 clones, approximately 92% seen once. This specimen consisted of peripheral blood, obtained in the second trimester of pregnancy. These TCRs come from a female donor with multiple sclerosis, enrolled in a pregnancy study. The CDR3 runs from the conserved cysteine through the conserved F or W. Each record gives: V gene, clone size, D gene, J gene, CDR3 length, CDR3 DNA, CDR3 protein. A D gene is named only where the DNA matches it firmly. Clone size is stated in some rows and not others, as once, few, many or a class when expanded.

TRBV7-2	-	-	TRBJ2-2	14	TGTGCCAGCAGCGTGGCCGTCAACACCGGGGAGCTGTTTTTT	CASSVAVNTGELFF
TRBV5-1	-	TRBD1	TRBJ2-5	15	TGCGCCAGCAGACTGGGACAGGGGGTTTGGGAGACCCAGTACTTC	CASRLGQGVWETQYF
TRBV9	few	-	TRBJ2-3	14	TGTGCCAGCAGCGTTGATGTAGGGGCAGATACGCAGTATTTT	CASSVDVGADTQYF
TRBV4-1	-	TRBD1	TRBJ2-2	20	TGCGCCAGCAGCGCCTTTGAGGACAGGGGGCGATTAGCGAACACCGGGGAGCTGTTTTTT	CASSAFEDRGRLANTGELFF
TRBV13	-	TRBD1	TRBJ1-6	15	TGTGCCAGCAGCTTAGGGACAGGGAATAATTCACCCCTCCACTTT	CASSLGTGNNSPLHF
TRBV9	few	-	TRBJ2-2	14	TGTGCCAGCAGCGTAGAGCCGAACACCGGGGAGCTGTTTTTT	CASSVEPNTGELFF
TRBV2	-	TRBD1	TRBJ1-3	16	TGTGCCAGCAGTGTGTTAAGGGGGCTTTCTGGAAACACCATATATTTT	CASSVLRGLSGNTIYF
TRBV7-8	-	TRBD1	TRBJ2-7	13	TGTGCCAGCAGCTACAGGGGATTATACGAGCAGTACTTC	CASSYRGLYEQYF
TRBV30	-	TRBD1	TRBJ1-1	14	TGTGCCTGGACTAAGGACAGGGTCAGAACTGAAGCTTTCTTT	CAWTKDRVRTEAFF
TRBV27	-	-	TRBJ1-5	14	TGTGCCAGCTCCCGGCGGAGGGGAGGACAGCCCCAGCATTTT	CASSRRRGGQPQHF
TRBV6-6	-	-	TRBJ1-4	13	TGTGCCAGCAGTTACAGGGGAAATGAAAAACTGTTTTTT	CASSYRGNEKLFF
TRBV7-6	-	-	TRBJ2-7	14	TGTGCCAGCAGCTCGGGACTGGGGACCTACGAGCAGTACTTC	CASSSGLGTYEQYF
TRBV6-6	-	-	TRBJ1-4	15	TGTGCCAGCAGTTACTCGAGGTCAGCAAGCGAAAAACTGTTTTTT	CASSYSRSASEKLFF
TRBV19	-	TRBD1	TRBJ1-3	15	TGTGCCAGTGGGACAGGAATGTACTCTGGAAACACCATATATTTT	CASGTGMYSGNTIYF
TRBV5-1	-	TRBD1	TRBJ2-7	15	TGCGCCAGCAGCCCGAGACAGGGGGATGTCTACGAGCAGTACTTC	CASSPRQGDVYEQYF
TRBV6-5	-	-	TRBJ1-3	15	TGTGCCAGCAGTTACTCATCGACAGCTGGAAACACCATATATTTT	CASSYSSTAGNTIYF
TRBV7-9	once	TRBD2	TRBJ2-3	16	TGTGCCAGCAGCGGAATCACTAGCGGGAGCACAGATACGCAGTATTTT	CASSGITSGSTDTQYF
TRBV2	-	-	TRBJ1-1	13	TGTGCCAGCATGGGGAGGGCGAACACTGAAGCTTTCTTT	CASMGRANTEAFF
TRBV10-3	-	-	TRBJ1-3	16	TGTGCCATCAGTGACTCGATTTGGGGGGCTGGAAACACCATATATTTT	CAISDSIWGAGNTIYF
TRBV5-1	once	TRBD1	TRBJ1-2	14	TGCGCCAGCAGCTTTACGGACAGGGTCTATGGCTACACCTTC	CASSFTDRVYGYTF
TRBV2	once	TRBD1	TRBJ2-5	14	TGTGCCAGCAGTCCGGACAGGGGGCTCGAGACCCAGTACTTC	CASSPDRGLETQYF
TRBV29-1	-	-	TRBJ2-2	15	TGCAGCGTTGGGAATGGCAGGGTATTCCCCGGGGAGCTGTTTTTT	CSVGNGRVFPGELFF
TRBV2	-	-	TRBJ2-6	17	TGTGCCAGTACTTTCGATCAGGTTGTAGAGGAGGGCAACGTCCTGACTTTC	CASTFDQVVEEGNVLTF
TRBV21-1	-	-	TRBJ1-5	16	TGTGCCAGCAGCACGAGACAGGGAAGTAGGAATCAGCCCCAGCATTTT	CASSTRQGSRNQPQHF
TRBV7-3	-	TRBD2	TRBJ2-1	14	TGTGCCAGCAGCTCCGGGACTAGGTACAATGAGCAGTTCTTC	CASSSGTRYNEQFF
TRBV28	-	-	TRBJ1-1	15	TGTGCCAGCAGCCCACCCCCGCACGGGAACACTGAAGCTTTCTTT	CASSPPPHGNTEAFF
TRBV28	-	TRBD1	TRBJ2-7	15	TGTGCCAGCAGTTCCCGGACAGGTACGGTGAAAGAGCAGTACTTC	CASSSRTGTVKEQYF
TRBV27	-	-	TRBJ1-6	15	TGTGCCAGCAAAAGCCAGGGGAACTATAATTCACCCCTCCACTTT	CASKSQGNYNSPLHF
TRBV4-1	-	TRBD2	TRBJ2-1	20	TGCGCCAGCAGCCAATCCTTTGGGACTAGCGGTACCAACTCCTACAATGAGCAGTTCTTC	CASSQSFGTSGTNSYNEQFF
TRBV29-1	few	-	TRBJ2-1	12	TGCAGCGTTGGGACAAGTTACAATGAGCAGTTCTTC	CSVGTSYNEQFF
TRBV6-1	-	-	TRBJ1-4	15	TGTGCCAGCAGTGAAGTCGCACAGGGATATGAAAAACTGTTTTTT	CASSEVAQGYEKLFF
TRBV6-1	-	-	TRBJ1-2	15	TGTGCCAGCAGTGAGGGGGGAAGGGATAACTATGGCTACACCTTC	CASSEGGRDNYGYTF
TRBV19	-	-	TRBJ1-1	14	TGTGCCAGTAGTACCGGACAGTTGAACACTGAAGCTTTCTTT	CASSTGQLNTEAFF
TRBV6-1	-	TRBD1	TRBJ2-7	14	TGTGCCAGCAGTCGGGACAGGGTGACCTACGAGCAGTACTTC	CASSRDRVTYEQYF
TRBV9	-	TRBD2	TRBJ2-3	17	TGTGCCAGCAGCGTAGGGGCGGGAGCAGTGAAAGTAGATACGCAGTATTTT	CASSVGAGAVKVDTQYF
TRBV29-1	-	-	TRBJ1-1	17	TGCAGCGTTGCCGCTCGAAAGTTGGGCGCCTCGTACACTGAAGCTTTCTTT	CSVAARKLGASYTEAFF
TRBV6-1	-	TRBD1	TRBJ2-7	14	TGTGCCAGCAGTGCAAATAGACAGGGCTACGAGCAGTACTTC	CASSANRQGYEQYF
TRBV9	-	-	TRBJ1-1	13	TGTGCCAGCAGGCCCCGGGGGGAATCTGAAGCTTTCTTT	CASRPRGESEAFF
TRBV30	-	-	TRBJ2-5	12	TGTGCTCTCTCCGGGGGATCGGAGACCCAGTACTTC	CALSGGSETQYF
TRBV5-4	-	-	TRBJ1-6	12	TGTGCCAGCAGCACGGATAATTCACCCCTCCACTTT	CASSTDNSPLHF